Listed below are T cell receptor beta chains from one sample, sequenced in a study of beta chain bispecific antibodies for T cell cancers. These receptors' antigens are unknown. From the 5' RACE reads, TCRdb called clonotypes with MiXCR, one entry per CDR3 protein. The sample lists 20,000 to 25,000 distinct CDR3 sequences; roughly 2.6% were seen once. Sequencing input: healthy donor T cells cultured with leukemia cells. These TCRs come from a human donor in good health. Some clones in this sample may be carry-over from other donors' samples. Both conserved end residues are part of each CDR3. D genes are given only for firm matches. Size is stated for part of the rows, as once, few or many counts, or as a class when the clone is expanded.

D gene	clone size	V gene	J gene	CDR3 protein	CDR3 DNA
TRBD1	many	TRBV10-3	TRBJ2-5	CAISESDRGQETQYF	TGTGCCATCAGTGAGTCCGACAGGGGGCAAGAGACCCAGTACTTC
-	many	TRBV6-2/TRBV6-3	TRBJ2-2	CASSLRGWELFF	TGTGCCAGCAGCCTAAGGGGGTGGGAGCTGTTTTTT
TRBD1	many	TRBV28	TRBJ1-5	CASRTGTGGRNSNQPQHF	TGTGCCAGCCGTACCGGGACAGGGGGCAGGAATAGCAATCAGCCCCAGCATTTT
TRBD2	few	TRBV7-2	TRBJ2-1	CASSLVAGELNEQFF	TGTGCCAGCAGCTTAGTAGCGGGGGAGCTTAATGAGCAGTTCTTC
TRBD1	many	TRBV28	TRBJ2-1	CASTPGTGDNEQFF	TGTGCCAGCACCCCCGGGACAGGAGACAATGAGCAGTTCTTC
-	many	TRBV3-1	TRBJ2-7	CASSQDQDGPNGPYEQYF	TGTGCCAGCAGCCAAGATCAAGACGGGCCAAACGGTCCCTACGAGCAGTACTTC
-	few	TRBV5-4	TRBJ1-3	CASSFGGGGNTIYF	TGTGCCAGCAGCTTTGGTGGAGGTGGAAACACCATATATTTT
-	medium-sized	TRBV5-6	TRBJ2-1	CASSTRDNEQFF	TGTGCCAGCAGCACCAGAGACAATGAGCAGTTCTTC
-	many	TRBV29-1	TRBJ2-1	CSVVPTFWGNEQFF	TGCAGCGTTGTCCCTACTTTTTGGGGGAATGAGCAGTTCTTC
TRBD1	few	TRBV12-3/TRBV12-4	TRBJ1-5	CASSDWTGGPNQPQHF	TGTGCCAGCAGTGACTGGACAGGGGGCCCCAATCAGCCCCAGCATTTT
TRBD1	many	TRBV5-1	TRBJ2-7	CASSYPSGTGGHEQYF	TGCGCCAGCAGCTACCCGTCCGGGACAGGGGGACACGAGCAGTACTTC
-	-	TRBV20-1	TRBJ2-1	CSARDRGSYYNEQFF	TGCAGTGCTAGAGACAGGGGATCATACTACAATGAGCAGTTCTTC
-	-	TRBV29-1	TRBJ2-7	CSVEDWGWGENYEQYF	TGCAGCGTTGAAGATTGGGGTTGGGGGGAAAACTACGAGCAGTACTTC
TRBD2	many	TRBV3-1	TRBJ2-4	CASSQTGGKNIQYF	TGTGCCAGCAGCCAGACGGGGGGAAAAAACATTCAGTACTTC
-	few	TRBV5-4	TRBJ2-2	CASSSVPSNTGELFF	TGTGCCAGCAGCTCAGTTCCTAGTAACACCGGGGAGCTGTTTTTT
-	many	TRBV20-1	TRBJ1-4	CSARSNRANEKLFF	TGCAGTGCTAGAAGTAACAGGGCTAATGAAAAACTGTTTTTT
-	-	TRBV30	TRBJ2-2	CARLGGGELFF	TGTGCCCGGCTAGGAGGCGGGGAGCTGTTTTTT
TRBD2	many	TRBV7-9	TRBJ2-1	CASRTRGGDNEQFF	TGTGCCAGCAGAACCCGGGGGGGAGACAATGAGCAGTTCTTC
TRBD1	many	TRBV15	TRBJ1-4	CATSREQGGTARNEKLFF	TGTGCCACCAGCAGAGAGCAGGGGGGAACCGCGCGTAATGAAAAACTGTTTTTT
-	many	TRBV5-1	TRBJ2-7	CASSSSSLTSYEQYF	TGCGCCAGCAGCTCCTCCTCGCTGACATCCTACGAGCAGTACTTC
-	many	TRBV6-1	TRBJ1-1	CASMGNLMNTEAFF	TGTGCCAGCATGGGGAACCTAATGAACACTGAAGCTTTCTTT
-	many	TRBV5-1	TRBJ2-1	CASSSQATLYEQFF	TGCGCCAGCAGCTCGCAGGCGACTCTGTATGAGCAGTTCTTC
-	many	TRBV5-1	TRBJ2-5	CASSLGLLLLETQYF	TGCGCCAGCAGCTTGGGTCTTCTCCTCCTGGAGACCCAGTACTTC
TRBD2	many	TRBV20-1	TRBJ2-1	CSARLAGEQFF	TGCAGTGCTAGATTAGCGGGGGAGCAGTTCTTC
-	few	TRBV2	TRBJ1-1	CAIGGKALNTEAFF	TGTGCCATCGGGGGGAAGGCCCTGAACACTGAAGCTTTCTTT
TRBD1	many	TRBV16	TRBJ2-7	CASSRDSIYEQYF	TGTGCCAGCAGCCGGGACAGTATTTACGAGCAGTACTTC
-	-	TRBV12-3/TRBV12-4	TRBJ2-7	CASSPGFYEQYF	TGTGCCAGCAGTCCAGGGTTCTACGAGCAGTACTTC
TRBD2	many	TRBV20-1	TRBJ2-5	CSASIGTREETQYF	TGCAGTGCTAGTATAGGGACTAGAGAGGAGACCCAGTACTTC
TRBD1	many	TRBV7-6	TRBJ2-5	CASSLAGGAETQYF	TGTGCCAGCAGCTTAGCAGGGGGCGCGGAGACCCAGTACTTC
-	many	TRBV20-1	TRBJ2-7	CSARSPGAAYYEQYF	TGCAGTGCTAGGTCCCCGGGTGCCGCCTACTACGAGCAGTACTTC
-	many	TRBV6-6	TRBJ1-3	CASSPVPGQQSGNTIYF	TGTGCCAGCAGCCCCGTCCCGGGACAACAGTCTGGAAACACCATATATTTT
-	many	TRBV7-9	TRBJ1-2	CASSLEARSGRDTF	TGTGCCAGCAGCTTAGAGGCCCGATCGGGAAGGGACACCTTC
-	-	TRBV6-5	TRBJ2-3	CASSWGMGDTQYF	TGTGCCAGCAGTTGGGGAATGGGGGATACGCAGTATTTT
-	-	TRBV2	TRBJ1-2	CASSAEGYYGYTF	TGTGCCAGCAGTGCAGAGGGGTATTATGGCTACACCTTC
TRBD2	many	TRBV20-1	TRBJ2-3	CSAWTSGGTGDTQYF	TGCAGTGCTTGGACTAGCGGGGGGACCGGTGATACGCAGTATTTT
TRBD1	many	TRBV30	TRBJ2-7	CAWGTGGYEQYF	TGTGCCTGGGGCACAGGGGGCTACGAGCAGTACTTC
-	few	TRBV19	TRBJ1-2	CASFDRFTGASYGYTF	TGTGCCAGTTTTGACCGATTCACGGGGGCGAGCTATGGCTACACCTTC
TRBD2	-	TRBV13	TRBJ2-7	CASSTRTSGDPCEQYF	TGTGCCAGCAGCACCCGGACTAGCGGGGATCCCTGCGAGCAGTACTTC
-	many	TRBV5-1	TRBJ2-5	CASSTLSTGKQETQYF	TGCGCCAGCAGCACGTTATCTACAGGGAAACAAGAGACCCAGTACTTC
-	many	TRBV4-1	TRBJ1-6	CASSQGGGVGPLHF	TGCGCCAGCAGCCAAGGCGGAGGGGTTGGACCCCTCCACTTT
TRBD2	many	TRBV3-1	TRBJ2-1	CASSPRGSGEWGQFF	TGTGCCAGCAGCCCCCGAGGTAGCGGGGAATGGGGGCAGTTCTTC
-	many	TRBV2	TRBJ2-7	CASIPAYEQYF	TGTGCCAGCATCCCGGCCTACGAGCAGTACTTC
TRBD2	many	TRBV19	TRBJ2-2	CASSIRRGGLNGELFF	TGTGCCAGTAGTATAAGGCGGGGGGGCCTGAACGGGGAGCTGTTTTTT
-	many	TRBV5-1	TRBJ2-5	CASSLGGTQYF	TGCGCCAGCAGCCTTGGGGGGACCCAGTACTTC
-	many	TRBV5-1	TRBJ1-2	CASSPGRAYGYTF	TGCGCCAGCAGCCCGGGGAGGGCCTATGGCTACACCTTC
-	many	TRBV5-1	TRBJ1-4	CASRSGFSNEKLFF	TGCGCCAGCAGATCCGGGTTCAGTAATGAAAAACTGTTTTTT
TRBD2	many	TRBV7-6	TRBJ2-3	CASSLGLAASTDTQYF	TGTGCCAGCAGCCTCGGACTAGCGGCCTCCACAGATACGCAGTATTTT
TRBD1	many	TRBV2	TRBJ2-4	CASSELRQGIAKNIQYF	TGTGCCAGCAGTGAACTGAGACAGGGGATAGCCAAAAACATTCAGTACTTC
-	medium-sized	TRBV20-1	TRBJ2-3	CSVPQNTDTQYF	TGCAGTGTCCCTCAAAACACAGATACGCAGTATTTT
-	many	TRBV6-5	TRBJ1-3	CASTRRGAISGNTIYF	TGTGCCAGCACCCGGAGGGGGGCGATCTCTGGAAACACCATATATTTT
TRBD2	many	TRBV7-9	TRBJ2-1	CASSLDLAAHEQFF	TGTGCCAGCAGCTTAGATCTAGCGGCCCATGAGCAGTTCTTC
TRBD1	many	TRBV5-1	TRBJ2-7	CASSPGTGSYEQYF	TGCGCCAGCAGCCCCGGGACAGGCTCCTACGAGCAGTACTTC
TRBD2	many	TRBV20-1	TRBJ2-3	CSALGRLRTDTQYF	TGCAGTGCCCTCGGGAGGCTACGCACAGATACGCAGTATTTT
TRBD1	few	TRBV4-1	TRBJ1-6	CASSQSTPGQINSPLHF	TGCGCCAGCAGCCAATCCACCCCGGGACAGATTAATTCACCCCTCCACTTT
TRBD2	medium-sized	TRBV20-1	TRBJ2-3	CSATHLAGGLDTQYF	TGCAGTGCTACCCACCTAGCGGGGGGGCTAGATACGCAGTATTTT
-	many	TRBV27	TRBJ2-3	CASSLGWSPGTDTQYF	TGTGCCAGCAGTTTAGGGTGGTCCCCGGGCACAGATACGCAGTATTTT
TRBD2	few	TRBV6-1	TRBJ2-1	CASSGGTSGPSYNEQFF	TGTGCCAGCAGTGGTGGGACTAGCGGGCCTTCCTACAATGAGCAGTTCTTC